Sequencing of this TCR beta chain was carried out in a study of cytomegalovirus exposure and HLA in healthy donors. Use of 60 Vbeta and 13 Jbeta primers characterized the PCR. The data were produced by immunoSEQ multiplex PCR, yet TCRdb's version contains in-frame clones alone and is incomplete. In total, the table holds 200,000 to 250,000 clones. Study results and limitations: Several of the most significant clusters were apparently associated with common viral pathogens in a later analysis.

The CDR3 sequence is 15 residues long. The germline V gene encodes CDR1 SQVTM and CDR2 ANQGSEA. The trim removed 0 bases at V and 11 bases at J, leaving 14 bases unmatched. Comments on this clone: Its antigen is currently unknown.

The TCR was taken from a girl aged 2-9 years in good health and CMV-seropositive. This rearrangement joins TRBV29-1 to TRBJ1-2; TRBD1 matches 8 bases. The source material was PBMCs. DNA of the CDR3: TGCAGCGTTGAAGATCAATCGGGACAGGTCAAGAGATACACCTTC. Translation: CSVEDQSGQVKRYTF. The whole variable domain, filled in from reference TRBV29-1 and TRBJ1-2, reads SAVISQKPSRDICQRGTSLTIQCQVDSQVTMMFWYRQQPGQSLTLIATANQGSEATYESGFVIDKFPISRPNLTFSTLTVSNMSPEDSSIYLCSVEDQSGQVKRYTFGSGTRLTVV.